This T cell receptor beta chain was captured by sequencing in a study of tumor-infiltrating lymphocytes in primary liver carcinoma. In the study overall: Surgical resection was the treatment these patients received for primary liver carcinoma.

Broader study findings: The study found tumor-adjacent and tumor-blood pairs overlapped less than tumor region pairs.

Germline DNA was also extracted, and blood RNA derived from unsorted whole blood. Peripheral blood, 3.5 to 4 milliliters, was collected prior to surgery. A remark on this clonotype: As yet, its antigen is unknown. At one boundary the junction diverges from the germline segment, which might be a read error.

The germline CDR1 and CDR2 sequences are SGHNT and YENEEA. The CDR3 totals 15 residues. Starting from 500 ng of total RNA, TCR beta cDNA was produced with a primer in the constant region. Nested multiplex PCR, run for three rounds with slightly modified ARM-PCR, yielded TCR beta libraries. The first two PCR rounds used TRBV1-TRBV30 forward primers with a C-beta reverse primer, about 10 cycles each. One entry per CDR3 protein results from TCRdb running MiXCR on the multiplex PCR reads. The repertoire consists of about 310,000 distinct CDR3 sequences, with 50% to 60% occurring once and the leading ten covering about 15%.

The sequence was obtained from a woman aged 25 to 39 with primary liver carcinoma and hepatitis B virus infection. Sequencing was carried out using peripheral blood. The chain has TRBV11-3 and TRBJ2-1, with 8 bases lining up with TRBD2. The DNA for the CDR3 is TGTGCCAGCAGCTTAGGAGCGGGAGTGTACAATGAGCAGTCCTTC. It encodes CASSLGAGVYNEQSF.